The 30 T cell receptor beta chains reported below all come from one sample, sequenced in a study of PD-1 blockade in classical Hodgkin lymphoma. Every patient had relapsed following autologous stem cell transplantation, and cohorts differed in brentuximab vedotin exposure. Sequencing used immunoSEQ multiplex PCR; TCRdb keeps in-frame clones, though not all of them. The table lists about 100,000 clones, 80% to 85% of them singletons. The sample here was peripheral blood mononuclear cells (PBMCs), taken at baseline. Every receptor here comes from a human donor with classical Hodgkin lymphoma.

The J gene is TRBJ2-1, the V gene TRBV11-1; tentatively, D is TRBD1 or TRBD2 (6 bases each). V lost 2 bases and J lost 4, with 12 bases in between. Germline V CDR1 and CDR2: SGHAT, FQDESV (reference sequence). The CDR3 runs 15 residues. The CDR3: CASSLLPGAYNEQFF. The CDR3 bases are TGTGCCAGCAGCTTACTACCGGGGGCTTACAATGAGCAGTTCTTC.

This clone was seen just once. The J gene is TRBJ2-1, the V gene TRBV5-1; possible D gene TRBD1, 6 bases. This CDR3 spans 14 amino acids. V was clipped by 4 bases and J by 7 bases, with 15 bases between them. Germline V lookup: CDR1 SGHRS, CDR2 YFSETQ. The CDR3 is CASSPGAGENEQFF. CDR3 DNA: TGCGCCAGCAGCCCCGGGGCAGGGGAGAATGAGCAGTTCTTC.

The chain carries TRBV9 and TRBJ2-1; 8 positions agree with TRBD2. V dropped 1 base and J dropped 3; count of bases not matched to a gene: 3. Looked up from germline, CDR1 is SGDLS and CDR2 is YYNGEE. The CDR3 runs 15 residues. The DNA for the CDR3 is TGTGCCAGCAGCGTACGAGCGGGAGACTACAATGAGCAGTTCTTC. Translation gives CASSVRAGDYNEQFF.

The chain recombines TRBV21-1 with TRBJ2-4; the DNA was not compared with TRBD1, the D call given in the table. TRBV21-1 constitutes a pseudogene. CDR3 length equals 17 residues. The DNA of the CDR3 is TGTGCCAGCAGCAACCCCTTACAGAGCCTAGCCAAAAACATTCAGTACTTC. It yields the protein CASSNPLQSLAKNIQYF.

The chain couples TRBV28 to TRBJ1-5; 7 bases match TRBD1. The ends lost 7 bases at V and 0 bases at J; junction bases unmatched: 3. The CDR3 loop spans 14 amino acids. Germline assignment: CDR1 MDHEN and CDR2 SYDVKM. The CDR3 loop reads CASTDRVSNQPQHF. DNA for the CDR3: TGTGCCAGCACCGACAGGGTTAGCAATCAGCCCCAGCATTTT.

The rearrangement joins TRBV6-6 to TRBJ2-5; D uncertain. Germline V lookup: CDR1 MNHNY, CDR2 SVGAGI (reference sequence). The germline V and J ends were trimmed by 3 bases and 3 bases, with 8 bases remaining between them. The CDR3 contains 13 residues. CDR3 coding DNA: TGTGCCAGCAGTTATCCGGCGGAAGAGACCCAGTACTTC. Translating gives CASSYPAEETQYF.

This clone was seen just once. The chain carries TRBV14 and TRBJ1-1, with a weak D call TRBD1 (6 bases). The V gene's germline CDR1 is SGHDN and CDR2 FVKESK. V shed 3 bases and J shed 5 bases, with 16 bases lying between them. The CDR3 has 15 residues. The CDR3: CASSHAGGARTEAFF. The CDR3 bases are TGTGCCAGCAGCCATGCGGGGGGGGCCCGAACTGAAGCTTTCTTT.

CDR3 sequence reads: CASSPATSGGYEQYF. In DNA form, the CDR3 reads TGTGCCAGCAGCCCAGCAACTAGCGGGGGCTACGAGCAGTACTTC. J is TRBJ2-7 and V is TRBV4-2; TRBD2 matches 11 bases. V was pared by 4 bases and J by 3 bases, with 5 bases of the junction left unmatched. The germline V gene has CDR1 LGHNA and CDR2 YNFKEQ. The CDR3 is 15 amino acids.

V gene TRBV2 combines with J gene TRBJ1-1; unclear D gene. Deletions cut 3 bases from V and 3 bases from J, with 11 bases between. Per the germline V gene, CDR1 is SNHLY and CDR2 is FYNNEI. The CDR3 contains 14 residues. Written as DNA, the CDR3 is TGTGCCAGCAGTGATGGGTCGAGCTACACTGAAGCTTTCTTT. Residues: CASSDGSSYTEAFF.

In DNA form, the CDR3 reads TGTGCCATCAGACCCGACGCAACAGATACGCAGTATTTT. It specifies CAIRPDATDTQYF. The V gene is TRBV10-3, the J gene TRBJ2-3, with D unclear. This CDR3 region has 13 residues. CDR1 and CDR2 (germline): ENHRY, SYGVKD. V shed 6 bases and J shed 3 bases, with 10 bases lying between them.

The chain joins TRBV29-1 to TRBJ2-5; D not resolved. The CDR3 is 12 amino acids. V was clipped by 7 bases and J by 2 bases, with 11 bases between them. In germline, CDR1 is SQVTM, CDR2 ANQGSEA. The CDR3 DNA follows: TGCAGCGCGCTGACCGAACAAGAGACCCAGTACTTC. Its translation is CSALTEQETQYF.

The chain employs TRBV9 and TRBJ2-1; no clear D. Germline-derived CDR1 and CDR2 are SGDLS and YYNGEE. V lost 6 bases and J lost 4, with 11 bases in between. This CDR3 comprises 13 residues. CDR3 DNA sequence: TGTGCCAGCAACGACGGCATTTACAATGAGCAGTTCTTC. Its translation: CASNDGIYNEQFF.

In nucleotides, the CDR3 is TGCGCCAGCAGCCATGGGACAGTGCAAGAGACCCAGTACTTC. Protein product: CASSHGTVQETQYF. This rearrangement joins TRBV5-1 to TRBJ2-5; 7 positions match TRBD1. J lost 2 bases, V lost 4 bases, and 5 bases had no gene match. The CDR3 is 14 amino acids. Germline-derived CDR1 and CDR2 are SGHRS and YFSETQ.

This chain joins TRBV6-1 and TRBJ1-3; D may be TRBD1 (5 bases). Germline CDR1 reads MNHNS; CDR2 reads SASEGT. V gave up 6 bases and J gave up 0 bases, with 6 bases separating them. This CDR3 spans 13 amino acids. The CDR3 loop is CASRTVSGNTIYF. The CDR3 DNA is TGTGCCAGCAGGACAGTCTCTGGAAACACCATATATTTT.

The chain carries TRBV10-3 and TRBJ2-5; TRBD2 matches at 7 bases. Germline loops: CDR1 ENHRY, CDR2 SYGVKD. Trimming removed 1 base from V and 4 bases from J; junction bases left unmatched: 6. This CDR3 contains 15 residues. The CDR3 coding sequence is TGTGCCATCAGTGAGTTTGCGGGAGTGGGAGAGACCCAGTACTTC. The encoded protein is CAISEFAGVGETQYF.

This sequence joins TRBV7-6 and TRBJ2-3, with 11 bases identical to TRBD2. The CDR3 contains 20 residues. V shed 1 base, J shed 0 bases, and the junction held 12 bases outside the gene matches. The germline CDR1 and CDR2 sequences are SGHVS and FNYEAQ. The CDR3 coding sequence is TGTGCCAGCAGCTTAGGCCCGAGGCTAGCGGGAGGTTCTAGCACAGATACGCAGTATTTT. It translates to CASSLGPRLAGGSSTDTQYF.

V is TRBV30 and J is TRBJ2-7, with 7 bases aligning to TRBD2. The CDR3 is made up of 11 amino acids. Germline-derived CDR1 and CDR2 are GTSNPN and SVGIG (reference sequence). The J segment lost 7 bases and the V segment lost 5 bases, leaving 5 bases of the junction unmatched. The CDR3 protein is CAWDVGREQYF. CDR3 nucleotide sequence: TGTGCCTGGGACGTCGGGAGGGAGCAGTACTTC.

The CDR3 coding sequence is TGTGCCAGCAGCTTGGAGGTTGTCTATGGCTACACCTTC. As protein: CASSLEVVYGYTF. The chain uses TRBV7-2 and TRBJ1-2; D is undetermined. Germline V lookup: CDR1 SGHTA, CDR2 FQGNSA. The CDR3 length is 13 residues. V dropped 3 bases and J dropped 4 bases, with 9 bases sitting between them.

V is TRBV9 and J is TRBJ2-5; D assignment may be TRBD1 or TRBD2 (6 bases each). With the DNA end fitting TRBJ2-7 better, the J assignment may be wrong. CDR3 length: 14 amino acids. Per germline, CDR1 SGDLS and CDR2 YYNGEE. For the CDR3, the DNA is TGTGCCAGCAGCGTAGGGCAGGGGAGGTACGAGCAGTACTTC. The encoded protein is CASSVGQGRYEQYF.

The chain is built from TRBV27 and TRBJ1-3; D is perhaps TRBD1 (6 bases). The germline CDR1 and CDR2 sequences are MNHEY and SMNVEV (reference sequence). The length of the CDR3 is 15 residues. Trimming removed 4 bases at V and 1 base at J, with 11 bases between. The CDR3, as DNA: TGTGCCAGCAGTTCGGGGGGGCGATCTGGAAACACCATATATTTT. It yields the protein CASSSGGRSGNTIYF.

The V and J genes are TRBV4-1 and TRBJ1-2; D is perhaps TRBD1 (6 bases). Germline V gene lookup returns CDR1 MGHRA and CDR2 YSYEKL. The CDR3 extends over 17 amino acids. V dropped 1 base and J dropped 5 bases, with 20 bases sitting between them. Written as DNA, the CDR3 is TGCGCCAGCAGCCAAGCGGAGACGGGGGGCTCGTATTATGGCTACACCTTC. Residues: CASSQAETGGSYYGYTF.

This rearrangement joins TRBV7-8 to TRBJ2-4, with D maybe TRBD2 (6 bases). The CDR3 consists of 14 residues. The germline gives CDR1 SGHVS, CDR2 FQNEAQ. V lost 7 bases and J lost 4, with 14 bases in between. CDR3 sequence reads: CASNGEAEKNIQYF. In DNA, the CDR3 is TGTGCCAGCAACGGGGAGGCGGAAAAAAACATTCAGTACTTC.

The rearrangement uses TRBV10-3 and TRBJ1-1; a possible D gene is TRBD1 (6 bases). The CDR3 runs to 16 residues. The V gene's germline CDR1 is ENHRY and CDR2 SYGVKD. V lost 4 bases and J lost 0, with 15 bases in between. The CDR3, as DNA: TGTGCCATCAGTGTAAGGCAGGGGCCAATGAACACTGAAGCTTTCTTT. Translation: CAISVRQGPMNTEAFF.

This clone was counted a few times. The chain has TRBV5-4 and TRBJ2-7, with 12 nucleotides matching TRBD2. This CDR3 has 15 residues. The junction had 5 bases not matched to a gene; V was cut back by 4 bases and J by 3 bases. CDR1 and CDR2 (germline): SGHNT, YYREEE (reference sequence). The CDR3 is CASSQRTSGNYEQYF. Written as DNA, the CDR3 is TGTGCCAGCAGCCAGCGGACTAGCGGGAACTACGAGCAGTACTTC. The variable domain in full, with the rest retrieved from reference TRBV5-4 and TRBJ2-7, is ETGVTQSPTHLIKTRGQQVTLRCSSQSGHNTVSWYQQALGQGPQFIFQYYREEENGRGNFPPRFSGLQFPNYSSELNVNALELDDSALYLCASSQRTSGNYEQYFGPGTRLTVT.

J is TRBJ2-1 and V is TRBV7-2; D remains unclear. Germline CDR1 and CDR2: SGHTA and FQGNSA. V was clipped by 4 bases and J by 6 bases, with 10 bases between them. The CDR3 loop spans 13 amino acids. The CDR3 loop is CASSSQMGNEQFF. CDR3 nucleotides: TGTGCCAGCAGCTCCCAAATGGGCAATGAGCAGTTCTTC.

The CDR3 loop is CASSFKGTDYEQYF. In DNA form, the CDR3 reads TGTGCCAGCAGTTTTAAGGGGACAGACTACGAGCAGTACTTC. The chain combines TRBV28 with TRBJ2-7; TRBD1 matches 7 bases. Germline-derived CDR1 and CDR2 are MDHEN and SYDVKM. There are 14 residues in the CDR3. The V and J ends lost 3 bases and 3 bases, in that order; junction bases with no gene match: 5.

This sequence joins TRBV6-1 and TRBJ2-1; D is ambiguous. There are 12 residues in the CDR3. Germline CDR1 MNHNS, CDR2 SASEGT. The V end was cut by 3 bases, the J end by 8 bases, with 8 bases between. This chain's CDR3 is CASSDYTDEQFF. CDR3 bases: TGTGCCAGCAGTGATTATACCGATGAGCAGTTCTTC.

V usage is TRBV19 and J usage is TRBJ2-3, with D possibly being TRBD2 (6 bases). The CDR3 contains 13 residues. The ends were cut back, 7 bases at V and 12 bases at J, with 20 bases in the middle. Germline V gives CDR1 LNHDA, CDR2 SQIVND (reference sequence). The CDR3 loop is CASITPGLSEQYF. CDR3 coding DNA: TGTGCCAGTATTACACCTGGACTATCGGAACAGTATTTT. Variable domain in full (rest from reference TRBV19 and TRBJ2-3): DGGITQSPKYLFRKEGQNVTLSCEQNLNHDAMYWYRQDPGQGLRLIYYSQIVNDFQKGDIAEGYSVSREKKESFPLTVTSAQKNPTAFYLCASITPGLSEQYFGPGTRLTVL.

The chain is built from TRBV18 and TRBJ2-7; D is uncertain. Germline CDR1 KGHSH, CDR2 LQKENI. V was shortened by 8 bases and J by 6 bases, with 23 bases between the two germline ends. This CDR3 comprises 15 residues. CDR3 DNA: TGTGCCAGCGCGCCACTTCACATTCTCGTCGGCGAGCAGTACTTC. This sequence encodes CASAPLHILVGEQYF.

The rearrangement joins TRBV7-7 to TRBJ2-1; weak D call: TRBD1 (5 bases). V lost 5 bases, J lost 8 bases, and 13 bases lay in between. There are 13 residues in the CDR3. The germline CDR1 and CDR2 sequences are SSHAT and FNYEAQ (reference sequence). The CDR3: CASSTEQGHEQFF. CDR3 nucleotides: TGTGCCAGCAGCACGGAGCAGGGCCATGAGCAGTTCTTC.